Following are 13 T cell receptor beta chains from one sample sequenced in a study of T-cell reconstitution after alpha-beta-depleted transplantation in children. This sample's TCRbeta library carried unique molecular identifier barcodes. TCRdb processed the PCR reads anew with MiXCR; each CDR3 protein has one entry. The table shows around 300,000 distinct CDR3 sequences, with 9.5% to 13% occurring only once. Sequencing was performed on PBMCs, taken before TCRalphabeta/CD19-depleted stem cell transplant. The origin of the receptors is a boy in the first two years of life with acute myeloid leukemia, due to receive a stem cell transplant.

In this sample, this clonotype turned up many times. The chain uses TRBV6-1 and TRBJ2-7; D possibly corresponds to TRBD1 (5 bases). Germline V gene data show CDR1 as MNHNS and CDR2 as SASEGT. Trimming took 6 bases from V and 0 from J, leaving 12 bases between them. CDR3 size: 14 residues. The CDR3 sequence is CASSPDRGSYEQYF. CDR3 coding DNA: TGTGCCAGCAGCCCAGACAGAGGCTCCTACGAGCAGTACTTC.

This clonotype occurred many times. V is TRBV4-2 and J is TRBJ2-1; a weak D match, TRBD2 (6 bases). Germline values: CDR1 LGHNA, CDR2 YNFKEQ. There are 16 residues in the CDR3. V lost 2 bases and J 4 bases, leaving 15 bases between the germline ends. CDR3 nucleotides: TGTGCCAGCAGCCAATTGACAGCGGGTATTTACAATGAGCAGTTCTTC. Encoded protein: CASSQLTAGIYNEQFF.

This clonotype was detected ten times or more. This rearrangement joins TRBV7-9 to TRBJ2-7; 8 bases agree with TRBD2. Germline V gene data show CDR1 as SEHNR and CDR2 as FQNEAQ (reference sequence). CDR3 length equals 13 residues. V shed 3 bases and J 6 bases; nucleotides not matched to a gene: 4. The CDR3 reads CASSLLAGSEQYF. As DNA, the CDR3 is TGTGCCAGCAGCTTGTTAGCGGGAAGCGAGCAGTACTTC.

This clonotype was seen at least ten times. This sequence joins TRBV11-2 and TRBJ2-5, with TRBD2 matching 7 bases. The V and J ends lost 1 base and 1 base, in that order; junction bases with no gene match: 0. This CDR3 is 14 amino acids long. The germline V gene encodes CDR1 SGHAT and CDR2 FQNNGV. The chain's CDR3 is CASSLASGQETQYF. The CDR3 DNA reads as TGTGCCAGCAGCTTAGCTAGCGGCCAAGAGACCCAGTACTTC.

J is TRBJ2-2 and V is TRBV29-1; TRBD1 aligns across 12 bases. This CDR3 is 16 amino acids long. Per the germline V gene, CDR1 is SQVTM and CDR2 is ANQGSEA. V dropped 7 bases and J dropped 1; count of bases not matched to a gene: 7. CDR3 in DNA: TGCAGCGCGAGGGGGACAGGGGGCATGAACACCGGGGAGCTGTTTTTT. This codes for CSARGTGGMNTGELFF.

This clonotype turned up a few times. The genes are TRBV19 and TRBJ2-3, with no clear D. Per germline, CDR1 LNHDA and CDR2 SQIVND (reference sequence). The germline V and J ends were trimmed by 5 bases and 1 base, with 16 bases remaining between them. The CDR3 runs 16 residues. CDR3 protein: CASSADRKSGTDTQYF. DNA of the CDR3: TGTGCCAGTAGTGCCGATCGGAAGAGTGGCACAGATACGCAGTATTTT.

The chain uses TRBV27 and TRBJ2-2; TRBD2 aligns across 12 bases. CDR3 length: 17 residues. The junction had 5 bases not matched to a gene; V was cut back by 1 base and J by 5 bases. Germline loops: CDR1 MNHEY, CDR2 SMNVEV (reference sequence). CDR3 DNA: TGTGCCAGCAGTTTATTCTGGACTAGCGGGAAGACCGGGGAGCTGTTTTTT. Its translation is CASSLFWTSGKTGELFF.

This clonotype occurred many times. CDR3 coding DNA: TGCAGCGTTCGTGCTAACTATGGCTACACCTTC. This gives the protein CSVRANYGYTF. The V gene is TRBV29-1, the J gene TRBJ1-2; D remains unclear. V lost 5 bases and J 0 bases, leaving 4 bases between the germline ends. Looked up from germline, CDR1 is SQVTM and CDR2 is ANQGSEA. The length of the CDR3 is 11 residues.

This clonotype occurred many times. The chain is built from TRBV9 and TRBJ2-3; 11 bases map to TRBD2. Germline V gives CDR1 SGDLS, CDR2 YYNGEE. The CDR3 sequence is 16 residues long. J gave up 5 bases and V 0 bases, and 5 bases lay outside the gene matches. CDR3 region: CASSVAPSGGQDTQYF. In DNA form, the CDR3 reads TGTGCCAGCAGCGTAGCACCTAGCGGGGGGCAAGATACGCAGTATTTT.

This clonotype was recorded many times. CDR3 in amino acids: CASSQERAGHLNTEAFF. The DNA for the CDR3 is TGCGCCAGCAGCCAAGAAAGGGCGGGACACCTGAACACTGAAGCTTTCTTT. The J gene is TRBJ1-1, the V gene TRBV4-3; D possibly corresponds to TRBD1 (6 bases). The CDR3 has 17 residues. CDR1 and CDR2 from the germline V gene are LGHNA and YSLEER. V lost 0 bases to trimming and J lost 0 bases, with 14 bases between them.

This clonotype appeared many times. The chain is built from TRBV2 and TRBJ2-5; TRBD1 agrees at 9 bases. J lost 4 bases, V lost 5 bases, and 2 bases had no gene match. The CDR3 is 13 residues long. Germline V lookup: CDR1 SNHLY, CDR2 FYNNEI. The CDR3 DNA is TGTGCCAGCAGTACGGACAGGGGAGAGACCCAGTACTTC. It translates to CASSTDRGETQYF.

The table lists this clonotype with many counts. As DNA, the CDR3 is TGTGCCACCAGTGATTTCAACCGGCCCTGGAACGAGCAGTACTTC. It codes for CATSDFNRPWNEQYF. The chain combines TRBV24-1 with TRBJ2-7; D gene unclear. V lost 1 base and J lost 5, with 14 bases in between. The germline V gene has CDR1 KGHDR and CDR2 SFDVKD. The CDR3 loop spans 15 amino acids.

The chain is built from TRBV28 and TRBJ2-7, with D tentatively TRBD1 (5 bases). The CDR3 consists of 13 residues. V was clipped by 5 bases and J by 1 base, with 9 bases between them. Per the germline V gene, CDR1 is MDHEN and CDR2 is SYDVKM. The CDR3 DNA follows: TGTGCCAGCAGTCATGACAGTTCCTACGAGCAGTACTTC. Protein product: CASSHDSSYEQYF.